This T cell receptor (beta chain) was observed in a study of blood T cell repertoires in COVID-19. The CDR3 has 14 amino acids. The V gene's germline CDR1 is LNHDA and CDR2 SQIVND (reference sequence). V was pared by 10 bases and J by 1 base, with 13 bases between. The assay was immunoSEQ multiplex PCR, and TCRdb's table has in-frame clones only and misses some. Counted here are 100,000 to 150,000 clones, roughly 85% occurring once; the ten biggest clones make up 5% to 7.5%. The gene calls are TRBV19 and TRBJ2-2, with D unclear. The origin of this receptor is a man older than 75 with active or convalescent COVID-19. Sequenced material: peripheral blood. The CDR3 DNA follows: TGTGCCACCAAAGATTCGGGGAACACCGGGGAGCTGTTTTTT. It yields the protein CATKDSGNTGELFF.